The clone carrying this T cell receptor beta chain was counted between two and nine times. This entry comes from a study of beta chain features in type 1 diabetes. The CDR3 has 13 amino acids. Germline V lookup: CDR1 SNHLY, CDR2 FYNNEI. The V gene lost 6 bases and the J gene lost 1 base, with 6 bases spanning the gap. Expressed TCRB transcripts got sequenced, as all isolated RNA was reverse transcribed. Profiling relied on immunoSEQ multiplex PCR, and the TCRdb table lists in-frame clones only, not all of them. This table holds roughly 230,000 clones, 9.6% found once. Sequenced input: naive CD4+ T cells from blood. The gene calls are TRBV2 and TRBJ2-2; D gene ambiguous. The clonotype originates from a woman aged 18 to 35 in good health. CDR3 residues: CASRSGNTGELFF. The CDR3 region has the DNA TGTGCCAGCAGGTCAGGGAACACCGGGGAGCTGTTTTTT.